This T cell receptor (beta chain) comes out of a study of identical twins. Each CDR3 protein gets one entry after TCRdb re-called the 5' RACE reads with MiXCR. There are approximately 600,000 distinct CDR3 sequences in the sample; roughly 6.6% occur only once, and about 1.6% lies in the top ten. Healthy Caucasians were all of the donors. This clonotype turned up a few times. The V and J ends lost 9 bases and 0 bases, in that order; junction bases with no gene match: 6. The germline gives CDR1 KGHDR, CDR2 SFDVKD. The CDR3 is 15 amino acids. These data also formed part of another study, on yellow fever vaccine responses in identical twins.

Source material: PBMCs. The chain carries TRBV24-1 and TRBJ2-2, with 7 bases fitting TRBD1. The sequence came from a woman younger than 30 in good health. CDR3: CATRQGGPNTGELFF. The CDR3 coding sequence is TGTGCCACCCGACAGGGCGGCCCGAACACCGGGGAGCTGTTTTTT.